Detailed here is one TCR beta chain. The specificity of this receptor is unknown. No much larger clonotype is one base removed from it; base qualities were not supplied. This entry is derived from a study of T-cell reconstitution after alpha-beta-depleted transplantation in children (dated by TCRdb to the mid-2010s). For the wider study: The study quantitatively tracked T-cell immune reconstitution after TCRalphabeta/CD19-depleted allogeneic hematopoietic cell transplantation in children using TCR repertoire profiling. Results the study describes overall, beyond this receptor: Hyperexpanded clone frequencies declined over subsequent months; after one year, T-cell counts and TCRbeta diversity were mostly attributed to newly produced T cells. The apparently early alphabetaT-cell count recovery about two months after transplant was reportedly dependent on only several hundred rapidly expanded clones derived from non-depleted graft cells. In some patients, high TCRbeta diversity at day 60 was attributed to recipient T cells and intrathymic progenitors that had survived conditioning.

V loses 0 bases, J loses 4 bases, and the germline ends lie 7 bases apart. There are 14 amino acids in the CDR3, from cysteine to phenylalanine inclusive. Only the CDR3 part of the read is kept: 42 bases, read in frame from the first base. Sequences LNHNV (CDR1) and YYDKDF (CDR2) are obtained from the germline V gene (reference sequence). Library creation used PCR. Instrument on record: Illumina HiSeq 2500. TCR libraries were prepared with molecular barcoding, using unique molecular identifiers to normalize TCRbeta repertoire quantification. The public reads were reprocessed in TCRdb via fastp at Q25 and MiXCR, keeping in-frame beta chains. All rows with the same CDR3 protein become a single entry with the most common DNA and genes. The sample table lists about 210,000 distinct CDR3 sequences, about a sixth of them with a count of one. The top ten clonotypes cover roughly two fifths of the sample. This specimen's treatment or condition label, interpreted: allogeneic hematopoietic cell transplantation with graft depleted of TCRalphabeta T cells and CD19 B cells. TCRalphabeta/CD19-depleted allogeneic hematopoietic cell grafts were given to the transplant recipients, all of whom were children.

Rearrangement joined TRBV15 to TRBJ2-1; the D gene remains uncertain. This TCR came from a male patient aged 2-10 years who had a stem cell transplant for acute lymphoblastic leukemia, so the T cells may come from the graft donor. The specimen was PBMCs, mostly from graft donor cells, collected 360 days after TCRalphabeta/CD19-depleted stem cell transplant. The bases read TGTGCCACCAGCAGAGATCGACTTTACAATGAGCAGTTCTTC. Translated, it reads CATSRDRLYNEQFF.